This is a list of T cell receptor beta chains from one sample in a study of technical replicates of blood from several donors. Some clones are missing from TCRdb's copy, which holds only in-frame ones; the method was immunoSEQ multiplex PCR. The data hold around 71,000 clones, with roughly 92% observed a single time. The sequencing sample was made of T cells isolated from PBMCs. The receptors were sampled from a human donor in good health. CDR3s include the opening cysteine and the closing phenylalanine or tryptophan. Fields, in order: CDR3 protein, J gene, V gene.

cdr3_aa: CASTEGQGALSEQYF; j_call: TRBJ2-7; v_call: TRBV5-4
cdr3_aa: CASSTGGQCGYTF; j_call: TRBJ1-2; v_call: TRBV23-1
cdr3_aa: CASRGSLHEQYF; j_call: TRBJ2-7; v_call: TRBV2
cdr3_aa: CASSDDREWGELFF; j_call: TRBJ2-2; v_call: TRBV2
cdr3_aa: CASSTGYTDTQYF; j_call: TRBJ2-3; v_call: TRBV19
cdr3_aa: CASSPTPTGNYGYTF; j_call: TRBJ1-2; v_call: TRBV5-4
cdr3_aa: CASSLGRDRQFF; j_call: TRBJ2-1; v_call: TRBV4-1
cdr3_aa: CAISGRGYEQYF; j_call: TRBJ2-7; v_call: TRBV10-3
cdr3_aa: CASSQSPGQGSGEQYF; j_call: TRBJ2-7; v_call: TRBV4-1
cdr3_aa: CAIKRGINEQFF; j_call: TRBJ2-1; v_call: TRBV2
cdr3_aa: CASSPTGVATQYF; j_call: TRBJ2-5; v_call: TRBV7-3
cdr3_aa: CASSLIIDTQYF; j_call: TRBJ2-3; v_call: TRBV5-6
cdr3_aa: CASSDRTWVEKLFF; j_call: TRBJ1-4; v_call: TRBV6-1
cdr3_aa: CASSFEDNYTEAFF; j_call: TRBJ1-1; v_call: TRBV6-5
cdr3_aa: CASSGGLGTSGTYNEQFF; j_call: TRBJ2-1; v_call: TRBV7-9
cdr3_aa: CASTMDSTTDTQYF; j_call: TRBJ2-3; v_call: TRBV9
cdr3_aa: CATSQRTGWLYEQYF; j_call: TRBJ2-7; v_call: TRBV15
cdr3_aa: CASSLEPGNYGYTF; j_call: TRBJ1-2; v_call: TRBV7-6
cdr3_aa: CASSVTGSGYEQYF; j_call: TRBJ2-7; v_call: TRBV9
cdr3_aa: CASSHSETGEFF; j_call: TRBJ2-1; v_call: TRBV7-9
cdr3_aa: CASSLEGQGGTQYF; j_call: TRBJ2-5; v_call: TRBV6-5
cdr3_aa: CASRIGGLYEQYF; j_call: TRBJ2-7; v_call: TRBV28
cdr3_aa: CASSEQYSGNTIYF; j_call: TRBJ1-3; v_call: TRBV9
cdr3_aa: CASCVASGSTGELFF; j_call: TRBJ2-2; v_call: TRBV6-5
cdr3_aa: CASSLGGNQETQYF; j_call: TRBJ2-5; v_call: TRBV5-1
cdr3_aa: CASSSGQGAWYEQYF; j_call: TRBJ2-7; v_call: TRBV27
cdr3_aa: CASSLNRGYTEAFF; j_call: TRBJ1-1; v_call: TRBV27
cdr3_aa: CASSPIGQLEAFF; j_call: TRBJ1-1; v_call: TRBV7-2
cdr3_aa: CASSRASGVTGELFF; j_call: TRBJ2-2; v_call: TRBV5-1
cdr3_aa: CASSFGEGLIGELFF; j_call: TRBJ2-2; v_call: TRBV7-9
cdr3_aa: CASSLMAGGGYTF; j_call: TRBJ1-2; v_call: TRBV27
cdr3_aa: CATSRERMAEPYYEQYF; j_call: TRBJ2-7; v_call: TRBV15
cdr3_aa: CASSLGGAGDTDTQYF; j_call: TRBJ2-3; v_call: TRBV5-4
cdr3_aa: CASSFGLQETQYF; j_call: TRBJ2-5; v_call: TRBV18
cdr3_aa: CASRRGAEAFF; j_call: TRBJ1-1; v_call: TRBV27
cdr3_aa: CASVLAGGPVDEQFF; j_call: TRBJ2-1; v_call: TRBV2
cdr3_aa: CASSERGGSYEQYF; j_call: TRBJ2-7; v_call: TRBV2
cdr3_aa: CATSRASGYEQYF; j_call: TRBJ2-7; v_call: TRBV15
cdr3_aa: CATQTGNRYNEQFF; j_call: TRBJ2-1; v_call: TRBV19
cdr3_aa: CASSISVAGVANEQFF; j_call: TRBJ2-1; v_call: TRBV9
cdr3_aa: CSVEGGLFNEQFF; j_call: TRBJ2-1; v_call: TRBV29-1
cdr3_aa: CASSQDGQLAGDSEQFF; j_call: TRBJ2-1; v_call: TRBV4-1
cdr3_aa: CASSQDSPSGSPGNTIYF; j_call: TRBJ1-3; v_call: TRBV4-3
cdr3_aa: CASVNGGSGNTIYF; j_call: TRBJ1-3; v_call: TRBV6-6
cdr3_aa: CASSQGVRGRTEAFF; j_call: TRBJ1-1; v_call: TRBV14
cdr3_aa: CASSRDRNTEAFF; j_call: TRBJ1-1; v_call: TRBV2
cdr3_aa: CASSHRDRAYEQYF; j_call: TRBJ2-7; v_call: TRBV7-6
cdr3_aa: CATRPGQGKTEAFF; j_call: TRBJ1-1; v_call: TRBV6-6
cdr3_aa: CASSVAVRDYEQYF; j_call: TRBJ2-7; v_call: TRBV9
cdr3_aa: CASSINGLAGGDEQFF; j_call: TRBJ2-1; v_call: TRBV19
cdr3_aa: CASSSGLSYEQYF; j_call: TRBJ2-7; v_call: TRBV27
cdr3_aa: CASSLDSRGGEQYF; j_call: TRBJ2-7; v_call: TRBV7-9
cdr3_aa: CASSQDSTSEMDGYTF; j_call: TRBJ1-2; v_call: TRBV4-3